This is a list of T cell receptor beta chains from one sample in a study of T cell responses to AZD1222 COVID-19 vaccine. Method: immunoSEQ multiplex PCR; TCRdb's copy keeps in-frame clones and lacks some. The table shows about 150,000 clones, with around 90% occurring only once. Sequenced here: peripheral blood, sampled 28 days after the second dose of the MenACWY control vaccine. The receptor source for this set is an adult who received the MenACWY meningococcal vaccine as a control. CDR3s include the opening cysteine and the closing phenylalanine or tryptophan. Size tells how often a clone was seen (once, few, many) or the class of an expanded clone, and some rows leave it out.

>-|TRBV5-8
CASSLRAGGMETQYF
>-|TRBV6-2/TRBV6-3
CASSRGGLAGDEQFF
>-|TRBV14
CASSLTGRGEQFF
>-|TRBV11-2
CASSPSSTGELFF
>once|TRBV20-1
CSASGLAGASGKNIQYF
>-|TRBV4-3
CASSQEASSYNEQFF
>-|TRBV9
CASSVAFDGLNYGYTF
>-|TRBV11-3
CASSRQGSYEQYF
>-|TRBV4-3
CASSQDLRRGWSTDTQYF
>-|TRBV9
CASSEHQGALHF
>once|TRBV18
CASSMDRANTEAFF
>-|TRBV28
CASSLGWVGTELLKQYF
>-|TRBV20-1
CSASNPSGSYEQYF
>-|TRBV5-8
CASSPDRTLTYEQYF
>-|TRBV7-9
CASSLAGGPFNEQFF
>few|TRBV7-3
CASSSRGAISDEQFF
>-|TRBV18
CASSPLGGVSSYEQYF
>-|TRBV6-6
CASNPGPGRSPLHF
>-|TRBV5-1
CASSSGPTNEKLFF
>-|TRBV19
CASSIVVGPQHF
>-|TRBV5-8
CASSQITGTGGKNTEAFF
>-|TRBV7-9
CASSLGPLETQYF